This section outlines one TCR beta chain sequence together with its context. Trimming removed 5 bases at V and 0 bases at J, with 11 bases between. The germline V gene encodes CDR1 SNHLY and CDR2 FYNNEI. The CDR3 consists of 15 residues. This specimen belongs to a study of blood T cell repertoires in COVID-19. In the study's own analysis: Researchers report that nucleated cell counts were estimated from reference gene primer amplification. Profiling relied on immunoSEQ multiplex PCR, and the TCRdb table lists in-frame clones only, not all of them. V and J calls and clone size are as listed in that table; D and trimming were resolved from the DNA. The sample includes 150,000 to 200,000 clones, roughly nine tenths of them seen just once.

The source is a man in his 60s with active or convalescent COVID-19. The chain joins TRBV2 to TRBJ1-3; possible D gene TRBD1, 5 bases. Source material: peripheral blood. CDR3 sequence: CASSQDSRSGNTIYF. CDR3 DNA: TGTGCCAGCAGTCAAGACAGCCGCTCTGGAAACACCATATATTTT.